Below, 29 T cell receptor beta chains from the same sample are listed, as sequenced in a study of tumor-infiltrating lymphocytes in primary liver carcinoma. From 500 ng of total RNA, TCR beta-specific cDNA was reverse-transcribed using a constant-region primer. For TCR beta, libraries were produced by three nested multiplex PCR rounds using slightly modified ARM-PCR. TRBV1-TRBV30 forward primers and a C-beta reverse primer were used in the first two PCR rounds, which each ran for about 10 cycles. TCRdb re-analysed the multiplex PCR reads in MiXCR, keeping a single row per CDR3 protein. The sample contains 150,000 to 200,000 distinct CDR3 sequences, around four fifths of which appear only once. Unsorted bulk tissue, roughly 20-32 mg of it, served as the source for co-extraction of RNA and DNA. Sequenced input: tumor tissue from primary liver carcinoma. The source of these receptors is a man aged 35 to 55 with primary liver carcinoma and hepatitis B virus infection.

This chain links TRBV11-3 with TRBJ2-2; D possibly corresponds to TRBD1 (6 bases). The CDR3 has 15 amino acids. Per germline, CDR1 SGHNT and CDR2 YENEEA. Trimming took 7 bases from V and 17 from J, leaving 29 bases between them. The CDR3 coding sequence is TGTGCCAGCAACTTGTCCCCCAGGGGCGATGCGGAGCCCTTTTTT. This codes for CASNLSPRGDAEPFF.

Details on this clonotype: A much larger clone is a single base away; this may be a read error. The J gene is TRBJ2-3, the V gene TRBV28, with 7 bases lining up with TRBD1. From germline, CDR1 is MDHEN and CDR2 SYDVKM. The CDR3 has 15 residues. Trimming removed 4 bases from V and 2 bases from J; junction bases left unmatched: 6. The CDR3 DNA is TGTGCCAGCAGTTCTGGGACAGCAGCCACAGATACGCAGTATTTT. It yields the protein CASSSGTAATDTQYF.

With regard to this clonotype: A junction end diverges from the germline sequence, so it may reflect a read error. V gene TRBV6-2 or TRBV6-3 combines with J gene TRBJ2-1; a possible D gene is TRBD2 (6 bases). Germline V gene sequence: CDR1 MNHEY, CDR2 SVGEGT. The CDR3 length is 16 residues. Here the CDR3 DNA reads TGTGCCAGCAGCTCCCCGGGAGAGGGTACCTACCATGAGCAGTTCTTC. This encodes CASSSPGEGTYHEQFF.

V usage is TRBV6-1 and J usage is TRBJ2-1; 11 nucleotides line up with TRBD2. The CDR3 runs 15 residues. J lost 11 bases, V lost 5 bases, and 11 bases had no gene match. The germline gives CDR1 MNHNS, CDR2 SASEGT. DNA for the CDR3: TGTGCCAGCAGTATCGGGACTAGCGGCCAATGGAAGCAGTTCTTC. Translating gives CASSIGTSGQWKQFF.

The table lists this clonotype with a count of one. Since the CDR3 does not end with the conserved phenylalanine or tryptophan, this likely comes from a read error. The CDR3 DNA reads TGTGCCAGCAGTTCAGATTTGTCGCACCAGCATTAT. Protein sequence: CASSSDLSHQHY. The chain employs TRBV12-3 or TRBV12-4 and TRBJ1-5, with D hard to call. V was trimmed by 4 bases and J by 12 bases, leaving 13 bases between them. This CDR3 spans 12 amino acids.

This clonotype was counted between two and nine times. This chain uses TRBV30 with TRBJ1-1; no clear D gene. CDR3 length: 12 amino acids. In germline, CDR1 is GTSNPN, CDR2 SVGIG (reference sequence). V lost 4 bases and J 6 bases, leaving 12 bases between the germline ends. CDR3 sequence: CAWKGSNSEAFF. The CDR3 coding sequence is TGTGCCTGGAAGGGCAGTAACTCTGAAGCTTTCTTT. The full variable domain, rest sourced from reference TRBV30 and TRBJ1-1, is SQTIHQWPATLVQPVGSPLSLECTVEGTSNPNLYWYRQAAGRGLQLLFYSVGIGQISSEVPQNLSASRPQDRQFILSSKKLLLSDSGFYLCAWKGSNSEAFFGQGTRLTVV.

In regard to this clonotype: A much larger clone lies one base from this, so it may be a read error. The CDR3 region has the DNA TGTGCCTGGGGACATCTTGAAACTTTCTTT. Translated: CAWGHLETFF. The chain carries TRBV30 and TRBJ1-1, with a tentative D call TRBD1 (5 bases). Germline CDR1 GTSNPN, CDR2 SVGIG (reference sequence). The CDR3 covers 10 residues.

The table lists this clonotype with a count of one. The junction and the germline gene differ at one end; a read error may be behind it. V is TRBV5-4 and J is TRBJ2-1; TRBD2 matches 8 bases. Germline lookup yields CDR1 SGHNT and CDR2 YYREEE (reference sequence). This CDR3 comprises 15 residues. As DNA, the CDR3 is TGTGCCAGCAGCTTACTAGCGGACTCCTACAATAAGCAGTTCTTC. Translating it yields CASSLLADSYNKQFF.

Comments on this clonotype: A much bigger clone sits one base away, suggesting this may be a read error. Since the CDR3 does not end with the conserved phenylalanine or tryptophan, this likely comes from a read error. The chain joins TRBV12-3 or TRBV12-4 to TRBJ2-1, with D hard to call. The CDR3 is 13 residues long. V lost 2 bases and J lost 8, with 10 bases in between. DNA of the CDR3: TGTGCCAGCAGTTTAAATCACGGATATGAGCAGTTCCTC. This gives the protein CASSLNHGYEQFL.

For this clonotype: The junction and the germline gene differ at one end; a read error may be behind it. V gene TRBV6-1 combines with J gene TRBJ2-6; the D gene is possibly TRBD1 (6 bases). Germline V gene data show CDR1 as MNHNS and CDR2 as SASEGT. The CDR3 is 18 amino acids. For the CDR3, the DNA is TGTGCCAGAAGTGCCAGACAGGTGCGATTCTCTGGGCCCAACGTCCTGACTTTC. Translating it yields CARSARQVRFSGPNVLTF.

With respect to this clonotype: The junction departs from the called germline gene at one end, perhaps through a read error. The CDR3 coding sequence is TGCGGCGTTACCCAAGATACGCAGTATTTT. Protein sequence: CGVTQDTQYF. The gene calls are TRBV29-1 and TRBJ2-3, with D hard to call. Germline CDR1 and CDR2: SQVTM and ANQGSEA. This CDR3 region has 10 residues.

Note on this clonotype: Because it lacks the conserved phenylalanine or tryptophan at the end, this CDR3 is likely a read error. The DNA is left out, because the CDR3 cannot be placed on it with certainty; the CDR3 is given as TCRdb lists it. V gene TRBV29-1 combines with J gene TRBJ2-3; TRBD1 was called by the table and not checked on the DNA. CDR1 is SQVTM, CDR2 ANQGSEA, per germline. The CDR3 is 14 amino acids long, termini counted. The CDR3 region is CSISATGASDTLYL.

Remarks on this clonotype: Without the conserved terminal phenylalanine or tryptophan, this CDR3 likely stems from a read error. This rearrangement joins TRBV4-1 to TRBJ2-1, with D perhaps given as TRBD1 or TRBD2 (7 bases each). Trimming cost V 7 bases and J 9 bases, with 28 bases left between them. CDR1 is MGHRA, CDR2 YSYEKL, per germline. This CDR3 contains 17 residues. The CDR3 here is CASTQDLRASRGGEQFL. CDR3 DNA: TGCGCCAGCACTCAAGATTTAAGGGCTAGCAGGGGGGGTGAGCAGTTCCTC.

V usage is TRBV11-2 and J usage is TRBJ2-1; TRBD2 is a possible D gene (6 bases). Germline values: CDR1 SGHAT, CDR2 FQNNGV. V dropped 4 bases and J dropped 15 bases, with 22 bases sitting between them. This CDR3 is 14 amino acids long. The CDR3 sequence is CASSSYTSRRSLFF. The CDR3 bases are TGTGCCAGCAGCTCATATACTAGCAGGAGGTCTCTGTTCTTC.

This clonotype was detected only a few times. The junction departs from the called germline gene at one end, perhaps through a read error. CDR3 region: CTSSWGGYEQFF. The DNA for the CDR3 is TGTACCAGCAGCTGGGGAGGGTATGAGCAGTTCTTC. The V gene is TRBV5-4, the J gene TRBJ2-1, with 7 bases identical to TRBD2. Germline values: CDR1 SGHNT, CDR2 YYREEE (reference sequence). The CDR3 consists of 12 residues.

The table lists this clonotype with a few counts. This could be a read error, since a much larger clone is one nucleotide away. V is TRBV11-2 and J is TRBJ1-3; D is unresolved. Trimming cost V 1 base and J 4 bases, with 2 bases left between them. The CDR3 has 12 amino acids. Looked up from germline, CDR1 is SGHAT and CDR2 is FQNNGV. Here the CDR3 reads CASSLVGNTIYF. CDR3 bases: TGTGCCAGCAGCTTAGTCGGAAACACCATATATTTT.

V gene TRBV5-1 combines with J gene TRBJ1-1, with TRBD1 as a possible D gene (5 bases). There are 14 residues in the CDR3. In germline, CDR1 is SGHRS, CDR2 YFSETQ. Trimming took 8 bases from V and 5 from J, leaving 19 bases between them. The CDR3 loop reads CASSLPGESTEAFF. In DNA form, the CDR3 reads TGCGCCAGTAGCCTGCCGGGGGAGAGTACTGAAGCTTTCTTT.

This clonotype was detected only a few times. A much larger clone differs from this one at a single base, so this may be a read error. The chain combines TRBV5-4 with TRBJ2-3; D call uncertain. Per the germline V gene, CDR1 is SGHNT and CDR2 is YYREEE (reference sequence). The CDR3 is made up of 12 amino acids. DNA of the CDR3: TGTGCCAGCAACTTGGACACAGATACGCAGTATTTT. The encoded protein is CASNLDTDTQYF.

A word on this clonotype: The junction does not match germline at one end; this may be a read error. The genes are TRBV6-2 or TRBV6-3 and TRBJ2-1; 9 bases align to TRBD2. Germline-derived CDR1 and CDR2 are MNHEY and SVGEGT. This CDR3 has 15 amino acids. The CDR3 DNA reads as TGTACCAGCAGCCCATTAGCGGGAGCTTTCAATGAGCAGTTCTTC. Translation gives CTSSPLAGAFNEQFF.

This sequence joins TRBV4-3 and TRBJ1-4, with D tentatively TRBD1 (6 bases). This CDR3 comprises 17 residues. Germline V lookup: CDR1 LGHNA, CDR2 YSLEER. The CDR3, as DNA: TGCGTCGGCAGCCAAGACCTCGCGGGGGGCGGGTTCGAAAAACTGTTTTTT. Translated: CVGSQDLAGGGFEKLFF.

The chain links TRBV11-2 to TRBJ1-6; D gene unclear. This CDR3 spans 12 amino acids. V was shortened by 9 bases and J by 11 bases, with 14 bases between the two germline ends. Germline lookup yields CDR1 SGHAT and CDR2 FQNNGV. The chain's CDR3 is CASCHDGPPLHF. CDR3 sequence (DNA): TGTGCCAGTTGCCACGATGGCCCACCCCTCCACTTT. Full variable domain (missing parts from reference TRBV11-2 and TRBJ1-6): EAGVAQSPRYKIIEKRQSVAFWCNPISGHATLYWYQQILGQGPKLLIQFQNNGVVDDSQLPKDRFSAERLKGVDSTLKIQPAKLEDSAVYLCASCHDGPPLHFGNGTRLTVT.

A note on this clonotype: Just one base apart from a much larger clone, this may be a read error. The rearrangement links TRBV2 to TRBJ2-1; 11 bases match TRBD2. Germline V gene lookup returns CDR1 SNHLY and CDR2 FYNNEI. CDR3 length: 14 amino acids. The V gene end was trimmed by 7 bases and the J gene end by 6 bases; junction bases not matched to a gene: 5. This CDR3 reads CASNGTSGGNEQFF. DNA of the CDR3: TGTGCCAGCAATGGGACTAGCGGAGGCAATGAGCAGTTCTTC.

In this sample, this clonotype turned up many times. The genes are TRBV4-1 and TRBJ2-2; possibly TRBD1 or TRBD2 for D (5 bases each). The CDR3 totals 14 residues. Trimming pared 4 bases from V and 5 bases from J, leaving 11 bases between. The germline CDR1 and CDR2 sequences are MGHRA and YSYEKL. The CDR3 spells CASSLGERTGELFF. The CDR3 region has the DNA TGCGCCAGCAGCCTGGGGGAAAGGACCGGGGAGCTGTTTTTT.

For this clonotype: A read error may account for a junction end that differs from germline. The chain combines TRBV4-2 with TRBJ1-3; TRBD1 agrees at 10 bases. Germline CDR1 reads LGHNA; CDR2 reads YNFKEQ. This CDR3 is 20 amino acids long. The CDR3 loop reads CASNQGRDRGLTLSGNTIYF. The DNA of the CDR3 is TGTGCCAGCAACCAAGGCCGAGACAGGGGGCTTACTCTCTCTGGAAACACCATATATTTT.

This chain uses TRBV28 with TRBJ2-4, with D perhaps matching TRBD1 (6 bases). The germline V gene has CDR1 MDHEN and CDR2 SYDVKM. The CDR3 length is 16 residues. V was trimmed by 10 bases and J by 0 bases, leaving 19 bases between them. The CDR3 DNA reads TGTGCCATCAATCAACCGGACAGTATAGCCAAAAACATTCAGTACTTC. It specifies CAINQPDSIAKNIQYF.

Points on this clonotype: The junction and the germline gene differ at one end; a read error may be behind it. The chain carries TRBV11-2 and TRBJ1-6; perhaps TRBD1 as D (5 bases). The CDR3 covers 16 residues. Germline V gene sequence: CDR1 SGHAT, CDR2 FQNNGV. This CDR3 is CANSLGEDGYNSLLHF. The CDR3 DNA is TGTGCCAACAGCTTAGGGGAGGACGGTTATAATTCACTCCTTCACTTT.

The chain has TRBV29-1 and TRBJ1-2; D possibly corresponds to TRBD1 (6 bases). The CDR3 runs 15 residues. V lost 7 bases and J 8 bases, leaving 26 bases between the germline ends. The germline CDR1 and CDR2 sequences are SQVTM and ANQGSEA. This CDR3 is CSDPYTGTRGLGYTF. In nucleotides, the CDR3 is TGCAGCGATCCATACACCGGGACACGGGGCTTGGGCTACACCTTC.

Concerning this clonotype itself: Since no conserved phenylalanine or tryptophan closes the CDR3, a read error is the likely cause. The chain carries TRBV5-6 and TRBJ1-1; D is uncertain. The CDR3 has 16 amino acids. The V end lost 0 bases, the J end lost 0 bases, and 12 bases lay between the germline ends. Germline CDR1 reads SGHDT; CDR2 reads YYEEEE. The CDR3 DNA sequence: TGTGCCAGCAGCTTGGCTCATAGGACGGTGAACACTGAAGCTTTCTAT. It codes for CASSLAHRTVNTEAFY.

Details on this clonotype: The junction does not match germline at one end; this may be a read error. This rearrangement joins TRBV6-6 to TRBJ2-1; 7 positions match TRBD1. The CDR3 runs 14 residues. Germline V gene lookup returns CDR1 MNHNY and CDR2 SVGAGI (reference sequence). CDR3 sequence: CANSYGQGDNEQFF. CDR3 nucleotide sequence: TGTGCCAACAGTTACGGGCAGGGGGACAATGAGCAATTCTTC.